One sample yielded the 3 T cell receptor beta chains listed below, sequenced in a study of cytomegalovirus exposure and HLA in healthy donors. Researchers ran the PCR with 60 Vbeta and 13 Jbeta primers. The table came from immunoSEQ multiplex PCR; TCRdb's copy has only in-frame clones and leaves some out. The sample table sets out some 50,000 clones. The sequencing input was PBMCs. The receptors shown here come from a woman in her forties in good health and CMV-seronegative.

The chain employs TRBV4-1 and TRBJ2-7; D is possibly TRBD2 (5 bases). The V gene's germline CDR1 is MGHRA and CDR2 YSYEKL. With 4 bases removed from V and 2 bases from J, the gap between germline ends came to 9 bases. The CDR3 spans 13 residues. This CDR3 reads CASSRGLTYEQYF. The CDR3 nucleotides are TGCGCCAGCAGCCGCGGGTTAACCTACGAGCAGTACTTC.

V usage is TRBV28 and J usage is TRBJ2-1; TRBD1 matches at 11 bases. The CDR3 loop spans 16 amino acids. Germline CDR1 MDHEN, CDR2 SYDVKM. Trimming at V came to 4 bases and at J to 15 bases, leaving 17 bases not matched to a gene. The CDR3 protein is CASSSAGQGVLGKGFF. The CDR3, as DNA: TGTGCCAGCAGTTCCGCGGGACAGGGGGTTTTGGGGAAAGGGTTCTTC.

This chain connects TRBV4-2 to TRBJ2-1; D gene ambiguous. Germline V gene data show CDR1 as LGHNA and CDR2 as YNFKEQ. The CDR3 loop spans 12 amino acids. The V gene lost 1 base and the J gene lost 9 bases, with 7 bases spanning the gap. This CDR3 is CASSQVGVEQFF. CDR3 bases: TGTGCCAGCAGCCAAGTGGGCGTTGAGCAGTTCTTC.